This T cell receptor beta chain was recorded in a study of vaccination and CD4 T cells after COVID-19. Treatment described: 10-day PBMC culture with coronavirus spike peptide pools or control peptides (ViraFEST assay). Negative selection enriched CD4+ T cells from cultures at roughly 10 days. Germline-derived CDR1 and CDR2 are SGHTA and FQGNSA. The V gene end was trimmed by 5 bases and the J gene end by 1 base; junction bases not matched to a gene: 14. The CDR3 covers 18 residues. Note on this clonotype: Its specificity is unknown.

Sequence data for DNA of cultured CD4+ T cells were generated by the Oncomine TCR Beta short-read assay. After culture, CD4+ T cells served as the source for genomic DNA extraction. TCRdb used MiXCR to reprocess the PCR reads, holding one entry per CDR3 protein. The sample includes some 16,000 distinct CDR3 sequences, approximately 77% of them seen just once. The origin of this receptor is a human donor who received a COVID-19 vaccine. The chain has TRBV7-2 and TRBJ2-3; 8 bases align to TRBD2. Here the sequenced sample was CD4+ T cells from blood, cultured in vitro, taken after SARS-CoV-2 vaccination. CDR3 loop: CASSLFPVGRGGTDTQYF. For the CDR3, the DNA is TGTGCCAGCAGCCTTTTCCCCGTTGGGCGGGGGGGCACAGATACGCAGTATTTT.